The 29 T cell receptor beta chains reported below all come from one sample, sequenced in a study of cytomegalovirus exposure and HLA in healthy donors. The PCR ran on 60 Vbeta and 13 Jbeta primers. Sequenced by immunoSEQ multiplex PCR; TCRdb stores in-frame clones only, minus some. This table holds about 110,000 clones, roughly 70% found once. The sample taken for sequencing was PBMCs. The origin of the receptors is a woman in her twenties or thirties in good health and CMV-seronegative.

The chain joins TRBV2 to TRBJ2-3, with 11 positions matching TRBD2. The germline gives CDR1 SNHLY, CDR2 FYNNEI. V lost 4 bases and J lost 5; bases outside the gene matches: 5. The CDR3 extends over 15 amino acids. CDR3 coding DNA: TGTGCCAGCAGTGTAAGGCTAGCGGGGGGAGATACGCAGTATTTT. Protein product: CASSVRLAGGDTQYF.

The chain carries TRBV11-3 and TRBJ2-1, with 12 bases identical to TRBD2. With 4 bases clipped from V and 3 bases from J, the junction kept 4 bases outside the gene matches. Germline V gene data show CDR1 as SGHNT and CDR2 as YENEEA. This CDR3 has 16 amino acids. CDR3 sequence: CASSSLTSGGYNEQFF. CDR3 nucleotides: TGTGCCAGCAGCTCATTGACTAGCGGGGGCTACAATGAGCAGTTCTTC.

CDR3 in amino acids: CASSYSVGQGYEQYF. In DNA form, the CDR3 reads TGTGCCAGCAGTTACTCGGTAGGACAGGGGTACGAGCAGTACTTC. The chain links TRBV6-5 to TRBJ2-7; 9 nucleotides line up with TRBD1. V lost 0 bases and J lost 4; bases outside the gene matches: 4. The CDR3 is 15 amino acids. Looked up from germline, CDR1 is MNHEY and CDR2 is SVGAGI.

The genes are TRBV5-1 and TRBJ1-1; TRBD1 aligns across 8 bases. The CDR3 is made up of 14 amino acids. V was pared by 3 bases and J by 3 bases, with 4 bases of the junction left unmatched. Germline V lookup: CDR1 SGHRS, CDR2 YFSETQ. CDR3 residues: CASSSRQGYTEAFF. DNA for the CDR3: TGCGCCAGCAGCTCCCGACAGGGGTACACTGAAGCTTTCTTT.

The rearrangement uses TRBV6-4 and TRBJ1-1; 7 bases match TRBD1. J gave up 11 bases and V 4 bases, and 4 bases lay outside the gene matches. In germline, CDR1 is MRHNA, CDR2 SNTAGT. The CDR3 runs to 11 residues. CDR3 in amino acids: CASSAGGGAFF. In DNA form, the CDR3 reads TGTGCCAGCAGTGCAGGGGGTGGCGCTTTCTTT.

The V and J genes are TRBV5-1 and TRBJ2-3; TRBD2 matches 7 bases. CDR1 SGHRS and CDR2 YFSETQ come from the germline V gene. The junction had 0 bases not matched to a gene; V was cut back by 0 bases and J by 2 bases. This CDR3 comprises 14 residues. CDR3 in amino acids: CASSLGLATDTQYF. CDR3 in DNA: TGCGCCAGCAGCTTGGGACTAGCCACAGATACGCAGTATTTT.

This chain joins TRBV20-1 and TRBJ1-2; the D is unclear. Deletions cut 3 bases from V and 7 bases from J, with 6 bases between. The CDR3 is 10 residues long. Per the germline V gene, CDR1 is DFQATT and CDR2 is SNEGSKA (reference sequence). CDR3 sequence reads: CSAREGGYTF. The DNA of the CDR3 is TGCAGTGCTAGGGAGGGTGGCTACACCTTC.

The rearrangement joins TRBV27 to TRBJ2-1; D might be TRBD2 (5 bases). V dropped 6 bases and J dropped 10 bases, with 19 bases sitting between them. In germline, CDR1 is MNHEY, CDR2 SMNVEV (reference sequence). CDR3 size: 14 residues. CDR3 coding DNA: TGTGCCAGCAGCGAGGGCAGTTACTATGGGGAGCAGTTCTTC. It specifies CASSEGSYYGEQFF.

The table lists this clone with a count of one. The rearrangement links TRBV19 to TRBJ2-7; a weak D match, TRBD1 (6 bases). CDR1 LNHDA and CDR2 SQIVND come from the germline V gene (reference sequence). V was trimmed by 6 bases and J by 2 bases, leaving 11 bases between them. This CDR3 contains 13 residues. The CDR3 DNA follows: TGTGCCAGTAGGAACAGGGACACCTACGAGCAGTACTTC. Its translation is CASRNRDTYEQYF.

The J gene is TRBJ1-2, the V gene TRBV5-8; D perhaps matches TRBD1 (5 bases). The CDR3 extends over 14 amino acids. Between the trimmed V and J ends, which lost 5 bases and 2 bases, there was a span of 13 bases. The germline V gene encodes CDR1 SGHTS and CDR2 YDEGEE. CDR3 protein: CASRQGLHNYGYTF. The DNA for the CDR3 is TGTGCCAGCAGGCAGGGACTCCACAACTATGGCTACACCTTC.

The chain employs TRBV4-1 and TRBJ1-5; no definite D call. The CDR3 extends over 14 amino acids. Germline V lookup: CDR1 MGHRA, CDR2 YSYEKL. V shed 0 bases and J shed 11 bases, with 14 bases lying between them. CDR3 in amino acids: CASSQESPNAAQHF. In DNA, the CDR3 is TGCGCCAGCAGCCAAGAGAGCCCCAATGCGGCCCAGCATTTT.

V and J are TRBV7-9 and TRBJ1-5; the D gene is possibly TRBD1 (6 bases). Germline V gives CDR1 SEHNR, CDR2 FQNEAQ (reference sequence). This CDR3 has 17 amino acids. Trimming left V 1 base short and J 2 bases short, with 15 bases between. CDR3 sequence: CASSLDSGGEGNQPQHF. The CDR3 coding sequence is TGTGCCAGCAGCTTAGATTCGGGGGGCGAAGGCAATCAGCCCCAGCATTTT.

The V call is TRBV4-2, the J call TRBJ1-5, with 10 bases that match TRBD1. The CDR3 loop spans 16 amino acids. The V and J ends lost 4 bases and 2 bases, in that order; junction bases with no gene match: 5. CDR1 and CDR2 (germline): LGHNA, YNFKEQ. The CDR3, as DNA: TGTGCCAGCAGCCTGTCTGGGACAGGGGGCAATCAGCCCCAGCATTTT. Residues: CASSLSGTGGNQPQHF.

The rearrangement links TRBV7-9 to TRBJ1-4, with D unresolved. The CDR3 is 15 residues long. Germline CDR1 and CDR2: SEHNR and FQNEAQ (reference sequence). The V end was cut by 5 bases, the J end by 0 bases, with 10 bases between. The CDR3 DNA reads TGTGCCAGCAGCCCTCTAGTTGCAACTAATGAAAAACTGTTTTTT. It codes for CASSPLVATNEKLFF.

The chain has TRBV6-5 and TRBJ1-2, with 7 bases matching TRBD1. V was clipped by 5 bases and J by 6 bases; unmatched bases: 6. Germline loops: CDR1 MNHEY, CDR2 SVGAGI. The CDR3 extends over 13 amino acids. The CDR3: CASSPRQGNGYTF. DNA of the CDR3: TGTGCCAGCAGTCCCAGACAGGGAAATGGCTACACCTTC.

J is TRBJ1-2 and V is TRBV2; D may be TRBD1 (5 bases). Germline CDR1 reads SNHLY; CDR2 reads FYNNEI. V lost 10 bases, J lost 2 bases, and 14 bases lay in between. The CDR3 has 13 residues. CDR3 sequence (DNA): TGTGCCATCTCGACAGATGTGAACTATGGCTACACCTTC. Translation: CAISTDVNYGYTF.

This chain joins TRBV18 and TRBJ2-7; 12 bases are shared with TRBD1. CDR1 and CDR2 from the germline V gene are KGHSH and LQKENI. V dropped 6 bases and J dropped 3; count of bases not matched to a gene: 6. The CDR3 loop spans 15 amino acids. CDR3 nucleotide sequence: TGTGCCAGCTCCGTTGGGACAGGGGGCCACTACGAGCAGTACTTC. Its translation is CASSVGTGGHYEQYF. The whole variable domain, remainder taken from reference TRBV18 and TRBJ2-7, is NAGVMQNPRHLVRRRGQEARLRCSPMKGHSHVYWYRQLPEEGLKFMVYLQKENIIDESGMPKERFSAEFPKEGPSILRIQQVVRGDSAAYFCASSVGTGGHYEQYFGPGTRLTVT.

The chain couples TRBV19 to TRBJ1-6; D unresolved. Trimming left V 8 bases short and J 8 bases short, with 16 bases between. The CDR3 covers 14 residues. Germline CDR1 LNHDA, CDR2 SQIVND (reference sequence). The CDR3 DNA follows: TGTGCCAGTCGAAGCGGGGATAGGGATTCACCCCTCCACTTT. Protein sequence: CASRSGDRDSPLHF.

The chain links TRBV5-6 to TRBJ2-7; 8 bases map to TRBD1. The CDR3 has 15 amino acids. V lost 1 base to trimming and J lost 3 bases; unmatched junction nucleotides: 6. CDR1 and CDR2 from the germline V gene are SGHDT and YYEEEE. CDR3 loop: CASSLWGQEFYEQYF. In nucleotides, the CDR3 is TGTGCCAGCAGCTTGTGGGGACAGGAGTTCTACGAGCAGTACTTC. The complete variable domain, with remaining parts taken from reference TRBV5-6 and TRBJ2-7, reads DAGVTQSPTHLIKTRGQQVTLRCSPKSGHDTVSWYQQALGQGPQFIFQYYEEEERQRGNFPDRFSGHQFPNYSSELNVNALLLGDSALYLCASSLWGQEFYEQYFGPGTRLTVT.

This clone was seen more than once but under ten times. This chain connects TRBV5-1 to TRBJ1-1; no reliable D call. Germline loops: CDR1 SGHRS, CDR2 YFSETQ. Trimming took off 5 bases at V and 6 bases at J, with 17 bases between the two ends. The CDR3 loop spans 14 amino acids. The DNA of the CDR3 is TGCGCCAGCAGAGCGACCTCGGAAACTCCTGAAGCTTTCTTT. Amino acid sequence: CASRATSETPEAFF.

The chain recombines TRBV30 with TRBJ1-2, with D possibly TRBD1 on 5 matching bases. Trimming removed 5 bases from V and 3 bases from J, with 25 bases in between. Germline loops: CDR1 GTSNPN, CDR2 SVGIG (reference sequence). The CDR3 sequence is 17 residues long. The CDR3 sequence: CAWGLLRDSKFHYGYTF. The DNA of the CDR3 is TGTGCCTGGGGGCTTTTACGGGACTCCAAATTCCACTATGGCTACACCTTC.

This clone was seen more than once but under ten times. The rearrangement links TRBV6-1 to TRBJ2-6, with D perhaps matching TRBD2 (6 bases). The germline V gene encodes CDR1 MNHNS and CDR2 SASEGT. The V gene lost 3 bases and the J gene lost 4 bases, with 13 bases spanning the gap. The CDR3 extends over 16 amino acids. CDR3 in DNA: TGTGCCAGCAGTGATTCCGGAGGGTCAGGGGCCAACGTCCTGACTTTC. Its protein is CASSDSGGSGANVLTF.

The CDR3 reads CASSEARGTGNTEAFF. CDR3 in DNA: TGTGCCAGCAGCGAGGCCCGGGGGACAGGGAACACTGAAGCTTTCTTT. This chain links TRBV9 with TRBJ1-1, with 8 bases fitting TRBD1. The CDR3 has 16 residues. The V segment lost 3 bases and the J segment 1 base; nucleotides outside the gene matches: 8. Germline V gives CDR1 SGDLS, CDR2 YYNGEE.

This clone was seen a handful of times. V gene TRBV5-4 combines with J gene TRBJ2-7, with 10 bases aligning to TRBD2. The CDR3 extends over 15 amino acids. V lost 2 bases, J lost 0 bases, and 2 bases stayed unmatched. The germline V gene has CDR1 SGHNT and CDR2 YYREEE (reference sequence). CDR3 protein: CASSFGTSDSYEQYF. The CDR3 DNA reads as TGTGCCAGCAGCTTCGGGACTAGCGACTCCTACGAGCAGTACTTC.

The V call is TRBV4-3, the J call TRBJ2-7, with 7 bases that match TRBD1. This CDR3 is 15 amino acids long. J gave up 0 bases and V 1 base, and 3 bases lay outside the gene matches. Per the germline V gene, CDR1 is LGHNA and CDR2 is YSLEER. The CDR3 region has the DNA TGCGCCAGCAGCCAAGTGGGACAGAGCTCCTACGAGCAGTACTTC. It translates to CASSQVGQSSYEQYF.

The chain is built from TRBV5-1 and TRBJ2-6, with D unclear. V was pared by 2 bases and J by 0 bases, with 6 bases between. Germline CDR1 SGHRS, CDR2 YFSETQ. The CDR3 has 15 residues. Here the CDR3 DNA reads TGCGCCAGCAGCTTACAGTCCTCTGGGGCCAACGTCCTGACTTTC. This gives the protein CASSLQSSGANVLTF.

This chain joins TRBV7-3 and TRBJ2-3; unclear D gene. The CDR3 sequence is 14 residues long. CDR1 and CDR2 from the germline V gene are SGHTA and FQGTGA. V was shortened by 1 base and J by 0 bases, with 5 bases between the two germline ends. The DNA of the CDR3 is TGTGCCAGCAGCTTAAGGGCTAGCACAGATACGCAGTATTTT. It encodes CASSLRASTDTQYF.

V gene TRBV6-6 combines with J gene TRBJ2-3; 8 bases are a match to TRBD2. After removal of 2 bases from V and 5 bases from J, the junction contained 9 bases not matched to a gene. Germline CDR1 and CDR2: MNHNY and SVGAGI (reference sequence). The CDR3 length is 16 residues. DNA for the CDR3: TGTGCCAGCAGTTACCCCCCGGGAGGGGTGGGAGATACGCAGTATTTT. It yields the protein CASSYPPGGVGDTQYF.

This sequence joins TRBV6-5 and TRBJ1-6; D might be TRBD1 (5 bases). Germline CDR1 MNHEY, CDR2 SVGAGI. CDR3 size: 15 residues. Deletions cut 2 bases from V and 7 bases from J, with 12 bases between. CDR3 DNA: TGTGCCAGCAGTTACGTAGGGGCCTGGAATTCACCCCTCCACTTT. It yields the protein CASSYVGAWNSPLHF.